The 30 T cell receptor beta chains given below trace back to one sample, sequenced in a study of T cells in Graves' hyperthyroidism and ophthalmopathy. Regions amplified from RNA transcripts were the TCR beta CDR3 regions. The TCR CDR3 first-round RT-PCR relied on the HTBI primer set. In TCRdb, the multiplex PCR reads were re-called with MiXCR into one record per CDR3 protein. The sample shows over 500,000 distinct CDR3 sequences, 16% of them seen only once. Sample: blood. The source is a woman aged 30 to 39 with Graves' ophthalmopathy.

At least ten counts were recorded for this clonotype. The chain employs TRBV29-1 and TRBJ2-7, with 8 bases identical to TRBD2. The germline CDR1 and CDR2 sequences are SQVTM and ANQGSEA. The ends lost 4 bases at V and 5 bases at J; junction bases unmatched: 1. The CDR3 is 11 amino acids. In nucleotides, the CDR3 is TGCAGCGTTGGACTAGCGAACGAGCAGTACTTC. Its translation: CSVGLANEQYF.

V gene TRBV20-1 combines with J gene TRBJ1-1; 7 nucleotides match TRBD1. The V gene end was trimmed by 6 bases and the J gene end by 1 base; junction bases not matched to a gene: 5. CDR1 is DFQATT and CDR2 is SNEGSKA in the germline V gene (reference sequence). This CDR3 is 13 amino acids long. CDR3 bases: TGCAGTGCCGCGGGACAGACGAACACTGAAGCTTTCTTT. Residues: CSAAGQTNTEAFF.

A few counts support this clonotype. The chain uses TRBV30 and TRBJ2-6, with TRBD1 as a possible D gene (6 bases). V lost 6 bases and J lost 2, with 20 bases in between. The CDR3 is 17 amino acids. Looked up from germline, CDR1 is GTSNPN and CDR2 is SVGIG (reference sequence). The CDR3 nucleotides read TGTGCCTGCCTACCCAGGGGTTTCCTCGCTGGGGCCAACGTCCTGACTTTC. As protein: CACLPRGFLAGANVLTF.

This rearrangement joins TRBV29-1 to TRBJ2-3; D remains ambiguous. Germline V CDR1 and CDR2: SQVTM, ANQGSEA. Trimming took off 2 bases at V and 3 bases at J, with 9 bases between the two ends. There are 13 residues in the CDR3. CDR3 DNA: TGCAGCGTTGAAACTCGCGGAACAGATACGCAGTATTTT. It specifies CSVETRGTDTQYF.

This clonotype occurred many times. V gene TRBV28 combines with J gene TRBJ2-7; TRBD1 matches 7 bases. J gave up 3 bases and V 2 bases, and 13 bases lay outside the gene matches. This CDR3 spans 17 amino acids. From germline, CDR1 is MDHEN and CDR2 SYDVKM. The CDR3: CASSLPLDRDIFYEQYF. The CDR3 coding sequence is TGTGCCAGCAGTTTACCCCTAGACAGGGATATTTTCTACGAGCAGTACTTC.

V and J are TRBV7-8 and TRBJ1-5, with unresolved D. Germline values: CDR1 SGHVS, CDR2 FQNEAQ. V was shortened by 5 bases and J by 4 bases, with 6 bases between the two germline ends. The CDR3 sequence is 12 residues long. CDR3 nucleotide sequence: TGTGCCAGCAGCCGGCAGAATCAGCCCCAGCATTTT. It codes for CASSRQNQPQHF.

This clonotype occurred a few times. J is TRBJ2-3 and V is TRBV28, with 7 bases identical to TRBD2. Germline V lookup: CDR1 MDHEN, CDR2 SYDVKM. V lost 7 bases, J lost 3 bases, and 13 bases stayed unmatched. The CDR3 is 16 amino acids. Here the CDR3 reads CASTARGVGLTDTQYF. The CDR3 coding sequence is TGTGCCAGCACGGCCCGGGGGGTGGGGTTGACAGATACGCAGTATTTT.

The chain uses TRBV5-6 and TRBJ2-1; no clear D gene. The CDR3 extends over 14 amino acids. Trimming took 0 bases from V and 7 from J, leaving 11 bases between them. Germline values: CDR1 SGHDT, CDR2 YYEEEE. The CDR3 sequence is CASSLGLTRNEQFF. The CDR3, as DNA: TGTGCCAGCAGCTTGGGGTTAACGAGGAATGAGCAGTTCTTC. Combining the CDR3 with reference TRBV5-6 and TRBJ2-1 gives the whole variable domain DAGVTQSPTHLIKTRGQQVTLRCSPKSGHDTVSWYQQALGQGPQFIFQYYEEEERQRGNFPDRFSGHQFPNYSSELNVNALLLGDSALYLCASSLGLTRNEQFFGPGTRLTVL.

This clonotype came up many times. The chain employs TRBV30 and TRBJ1-5; D gene uncertain. CDR3 length equals 12 residues. Germline V CDR1 and CDR2: GTSNPN, SVGIG (reference sequence). Trimming pared 4 bases from V and 2 bases from J, leaving 6 bases between. CDR3 protein: CAWNSGNQPQHF. Written as DNA, the CDR3 is TGTGCCTGGAACAGCGGCAATCAGCCCCAGCATTTT.

This clonotype appeared many times. The CDR3 DNA sequence: TGCACGACGGGACGTTCCTATAATTCACCCCTCCACTTT. Amino acids: CTTGRSYNSPLHF. J is TRBJ1-6 and V is TRBV20-1; possible D gene TRBD1, 5 bases. The CDR3 is made up of 13 amino acids. Per germline, CDR1 DFQATT and CDR2 SNEGSKA (reference sequence).

This clonotype showed up just a few times. This sequence joins TRBV12-3 or TRBV12-4 and TRBJ1-2, with D maybe TRBD1 (5 bases). The CDR3 runs to 14 residues. The V and J ends lost 6 bases and 5 bases respectively, with 16 bases between them. CDR3 nucleotide sequence: TGTGCCAGCAGCCCAATTCGGGGGGGGTATGGCTACACCTTC. This gives the protein CASSPIRGGYGYTF.

This clonotype was seen repeatedly, ten times or more. This sequence joins TRBV11-1 and TRBJ2-2; TRBD1 matches 7 bases. There are 15 residues in the CDR3. Germline assignment: CDR1 SGHAT and CDR2 FQDESV (reference sequence). The V gene end was trimmed by 5 bases and the J gene end by 4 bases; junction bases not matched to a gene: 7. DNA for the CDR3: TGTGCCAGCAGCCAGGGGGACCGACGCACCGGGGAGCTGTTTTTT. Its protein product is CASSQGDRRTGELFF. The complete variable domain, with remaining parts taken from reference TRBV11-1 and TRBJ2-2, reads EAEVAQSPRYKITEKSQAVAFWCDPISGHATLYWYRQILGQGPELLVQFQDESVVDDSQLPKDRFSAERLKGVDSTLKIQPAELGDSAMYLCASSQGDRRTGELFFGEGSRLTVL.

On this clonotype: Just one base apart from a much larger clone, this may be a read error. The rearrangement uses TRBV6-4 and TRBJ2-7; 7 bases match TRBD2. Trimming at V came to 5 bases and at J to 7 bases, leaving 14 bases not matched to a gene. Germline-derived CDR1 and CDR2 are MRHNA and SNTAGT. The CDR3 is 15 amino acids. The CDR3 DNA follows: TGTGCCAGCAGTTGGGGCGGGAGACAATACAATGAGCAGTACTTC. Protein sequence: CASSWGGRQYNEQYF.

Many counts were recorded for this clonotype. The chain is built from TRBV2 and TRBJ2-2; TRBD2 might be the D (6 bases). With 7 bases removed from V and 4 bases from J, the gap between germline ends came to 13 bases. Germline V gene sequence: CDR1 SNHLY, CDR2 FYNNEI. This CDR3 is 14 amino acids long. For the CDR3, the DNA is TGTGCCAGCACGTTTGCGGGATTCACCGGGGAGCTGTTTTTT. Residues: CASTFAGFTGELFF. The variable domain in full, completed from reference TRBV2 and TRBJ2-2, reads EPEVTQTPSHQVTQMGQEVILRCVPISNHLYFYWYRQILGQKVEFLVSFYNNEISEKSEIFDDQFSVERPDGSNFTLKIRSTKLEDSAMYFCASTFAGFTGELFFGEGSRLTVL.

This clonotype was found a few times. The genes are TRBV20-1 and TRBJ2-3, with 9 bases identical to TRBD2. CDR1 is DFQATT and CDR2 is SNEGSKA in the germline V gene (reference sequence). After removal of 0 bases from V and 4 bases from J, the junction contained 11 bases not matched to a gene. CDR3 size: 17 residues. The CDR3 is CSARDFLAGTGADTQYF. CDR3 DNA: TGCAGTGCTAGAGATTTCCTAGCGGGGACGGGCGCAGATACGCAGTATTTT.

This clonotype was seen at least ten times. The gene calls are TRBV2 and TRBJ2-7, with D tentatively TRBD1 (6 bases). The CDR3 has 15 amino acids. Trimming cost V 8 bases and J 3 bases, with 20 bases left between them. Germline CDR1 SNHLY, CDR2 FYNNEI. Here the CDR3 DNA reads TGTGCCAGCGGGACCACCGGGACAAACTACTACGAGCAGTACTTC. This gives the protein CASGTTGTNYYEQYF.

This clonotype was observed many times. V usage is TRBV6-5 and J usage is TRBJ1-5; D unresolved. The CDR3 has 16 residues. Germline assignment: CDR1 MNHEY and CDR2 SVGAGI. V lost 2 bases and J lost 0, with 11 bases in between. The CDR3 region is CASSYGVPYSNQPQHF. Here the CDR3 DNA reads TGTGCCAGCAGTTACGGGGTCCCTTATAGCAATCAGCCCCAGCATTTT.

This clonotype appeared a few times. J is TRBJ2-2 and V is TRBV6-2 or TRBV6-3, with D possibly matching TRBD2 (5 bases). CDR3 size: 14 residues. V lost 5 bases to trimming and J lost 5 bases, with 12 bases between them. Germline CDR1 MNHEY, CDR2 SVGEGT. As DNA, the CDR3 is TGTGCCAGCAGTAACCCTAGGAGGACCGGGGAGCTGTTTTTT. It specifies CASSNPRRTGELFF.

This clonotype was counted ten times or more. V usage is TRBV6-1 and J usage is TRBJ2-1; 14 nucleotides match TRBD2. The V segment lost 3 bases and the J segment 7 bases; nucleotides outside the gene matches: 2. The CDR3 runs 15 residues. In germline, CDR1 is MNHNS, CDR2 SASEGT. CDR3 amino acids: CASSEWTSGGNEQFF. Here the CDR3 DNA reads TGTGCCAGCAGTGAGTGGACTAGCGGGGGGAATGAGCAGTTCTTC.

This clonotype was seen repeatedly, ten times or more. J is TRBJ1-1 and V is TRBV7-3; D gene uncertain. V was pared by 1 base and J by 0 bases, with 15 bases between. The CDR3 spans 17 residues. Germline V lookup: CDR1 SGHTA, CDR2 FQGTGA. In nucleotides, the CDR3 is TGTGCCAGCAGCTTAAAGGGCCGGGCCCAAATGAACACTGAAGCTTTCTTT. Amino acid sequence: CASSLKGRAQMNTEAFF.

The sample holds many counts of this clonotype. V gene TRBV30 combines with J gene TRBJ2-5; D call uncertain. This CDR3 has 11 amino acids. The germline CDR1 and CDR2 sequences are GTSNPN and SVGIG (reference sequence). V lost 5 bases to trimming and J lost 4 bases, with 8 bases between them. CDR3: CAWEERETQYF. For the CDR3, the DNA is TGTGCCTGGGAAGAGCGAGAGACCCAGTACTTC.

This clonotype appeared many times. The chain is built from TRBV2 and TRBJ1-2, with 7 bases that match TRBD1. Germline V CDR1 and CDR2: SNHLY, FYNNEI. The CDR3 runs 14 residues. J lost 5 bases, V lost 5 bases, and 8 bases had no gene match. The CDR3 spells CASSHGQEKYGYTF. CDR3 bases: TGTGCCAGCAGTCATGGACAGGAGAAATATGGCTACACCTTC.

This clonotype has ten or more counts. The chain uses TRBV28 and TRBJ1-2; D is unresolved. The CDR3 is made up of 14 amino acids. Germline V gene lookup returns CDR1 MDHEN and CDR2 SYDVKM. V lost 1 base and J lost 4, with 10 bases in between. The CDR3 loop reads CASSLSILGYGYTF. The CDR3 nucleotides read TGTGCCAGCAGTTTATCAATTCTCGGCTATGGCTACACCTTC.

Note on this clonotype: Being one base from a much bigger clone, this may be a read error. This sequence joins TRBV3-1 and TRBJ2-2; tentatively, D is TRBD2 (5 bases). Trimming left V 1 base short and J 1 base short, with 7 bases between. The CDR3 loop spans 15 amino acids. Germline loops: CDR1 LGHDT, CDR2 YNNKEL (reference sequence). The CDR3 DNA is TGTGCCAGCAGCCAAGGCGGGTTGAACACCGGGGAGCTGTTTTTT. Encoded protein: CASSQGGLNTGELFF.

The rearrangement joins TRBV6-2 or TRBV6-3 to TRBJ2-1; 11 bases map to TRBD2. V lost 3 bases and J lost 5; bases outside the gene matches: 3. The germline V gene encodes CDR1 MNHEY and CDR2 SVGEGT. The CDR3 totals 15 residues. Here the CDR3 DNA reads TGTGCCAGCAGTTATGGGACTAGCGGCCACAATGAGCAGTTCTTC. As protein: CASSYGTSGHNEQFF.

This clonotype was counted ten times or more. This chain uses TRBV11-3 with TRBJ2-1; 8 bases are shared with TRBD1. J lost 6 bases, V lost 1 base, and 8 bases had no gene match. This CDR3 is built from 16 residues. Per germline, CDR1 SGHNT and CDR2 YENEEA. Here the CDR3 reads CASSLGSGGAFNEQFF. The CDR3, as DNA: TGTGCCAGCAGCTTAGGGTCAGGGGGCGCGTTCAATGAGCAGTTCTTC.

This chain links TRBV5-8 with TRBJ2-7; the match to TRBD2 covers 10 bases. J was trimmed by 2 bases and V by 4 bases; bases with no gene match: 6. From germline, CDR1 is SGHTS and CDR2 YDEGEE. The CDR3 totals 15 residues. CDR3 residues: CASSRPSGSPYEQYF. The CDR3 region has the DNA TGTGCCAGCAGCCGACCTAGCGGGAGTCCCTACGAGCAGTACTTC.

In this sample, this clonotype turned up many times. This chain links TRBV27 with TRBJ2-7, with TRBD2 matching over 13 bases. This CDR3 has 15 amino acids. Germline CDR1 MNHEY, CDR2 SMNVEV (reference sequence). V was pared by 6 bases and J by 2 bases, with 4 bases of the junction left unmatched. The CDR3 coding sequence is TGTGCCAGCAGGAACGGACTAGCGGGGGCCTACGAGCAGTACTTC. The encoded protein is CASRNGLAGAYEQYF.

The chain is built from TRBV19 and TRBJ2-3, with 10 bases fitting TRBD2. Germline CDR1 reads LNHDA; CDR2 reads SQIVND (reference sequence). CDR3 length: 17 residues. Trimming cost V 8 bases and J 0 bases; bases outside gene matches: 11. DNA for the CDR3: TGTGCCAGTCGCGGGACTAGCGTTTCTCCCAGCACAGATACGCAGTATTTT. Its protein is CASRGTSVSPSTDTQYF. Full variable domain (remainder filled in from reference TRBV19 and TRBJ2-3): DGGITQSPKYLFRKEGQNVTLSCEQNLNHDAMYWYRQDPGQGLRLIYYSQIVNDFQKGDIAEGYSVSREKKESFPLTVTSAQKNPTAFYLCASRGTSVSPSTDTQYFGPGTRLTVL.

This clonotype was found a few times. The chain uses TRBV19 and TRBJ1-1; TRBD1 is a possible D gene (5 bases). The CDR3 runs to 16 residues. Trimming removed 5 bases from V and 1 base from J, with 17 bases in between. Germline V CDR1 and CDR2: LNHDA, SQIVND (reference sequence). CDR3 DNA: TGTGCCAGTAGTCCACCCGGGGGGTCGGCGAACACTGAAGCTTTCTTT. Residues: CASSPPGGSANTEAFF.